This TCR beta chain was sequenced in a study of regulatory T cells in long-lasting Graves disease. V lost 5 bases to trimming and J lost 7 bases, with 20 bases between them. The germline CDR1 and CDR2 sequences are SQVTM and ANQGSEA. The CDR3 sequence is 14 residues long. This clonotype showed up many times. The antigen is unknown. The study's findings and limits: Those with persistent Graves' had less TCR diversity than newly diagnosed patients.

CDR3 regions were amplified by Arm-PCR using iRepertoire HTBI primers to build TCR beta libraries. TCRdb ran MiXCR on the multiplex PCR reads and lists one entry per CDR3 protein. This sample yields about 540,000 distinct CDR3 sequences, of which about 14% are seen a single time; 8% to 10% belongs to the top ten. Time point defined: newly diagnosed GD, antithyroid drugs for less than 3 months. TCR sequences were obtained from RNA taken from PBMCs. The same sample was also studied in work on T cells in Graves' hyperthyroidism and ophthalmopathy. That source adds: Blood held most thyroid clonotypes expanded above 0.001 frequency.

This receptor was identified in a young man with Graves disease. This sequence joins TRBV29-1 and TRBJ1-2, with D hard to call. This material consisted of peripheral blood mononuclear cells (PBMCs), taken at new diagnosis, from a patient treated with antithyroid drugs. DNA of the CDR3: TGCAGCGTTCCCCCCCCGGGGTCCGCTCTTGGCTACACCTTC. This codes for CSVPPPGSALGYTF.